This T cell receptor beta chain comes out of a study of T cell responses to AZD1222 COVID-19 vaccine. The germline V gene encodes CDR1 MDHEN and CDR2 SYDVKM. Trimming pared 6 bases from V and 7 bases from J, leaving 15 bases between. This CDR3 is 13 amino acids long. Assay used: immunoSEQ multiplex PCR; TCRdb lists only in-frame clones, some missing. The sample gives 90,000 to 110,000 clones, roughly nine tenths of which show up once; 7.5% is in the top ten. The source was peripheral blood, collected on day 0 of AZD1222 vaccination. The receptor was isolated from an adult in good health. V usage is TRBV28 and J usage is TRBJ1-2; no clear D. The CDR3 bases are TGTGCCAGCAGACGAGACACCAACGGTGGCTACACCTTC. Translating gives CASRRDTNGGYTF.